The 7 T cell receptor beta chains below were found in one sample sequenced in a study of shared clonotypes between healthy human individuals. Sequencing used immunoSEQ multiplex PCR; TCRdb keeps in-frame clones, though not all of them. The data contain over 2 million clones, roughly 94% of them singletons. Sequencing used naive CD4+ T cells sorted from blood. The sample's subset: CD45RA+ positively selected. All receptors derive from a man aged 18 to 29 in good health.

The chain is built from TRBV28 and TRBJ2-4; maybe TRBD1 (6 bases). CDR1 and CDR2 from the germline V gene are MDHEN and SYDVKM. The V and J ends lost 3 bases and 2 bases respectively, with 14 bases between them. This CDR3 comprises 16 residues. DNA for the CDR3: TGTGCCAGCAGTTTCCGCAGGGGCAAGACCAAAAACATTCAGTACTTC. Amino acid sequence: CASSFRRGKTKNIQYF.

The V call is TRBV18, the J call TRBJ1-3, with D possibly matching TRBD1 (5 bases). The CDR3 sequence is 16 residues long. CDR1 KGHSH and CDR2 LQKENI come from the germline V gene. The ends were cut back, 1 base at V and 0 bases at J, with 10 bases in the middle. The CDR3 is CASSPLKGSSGNTIYF. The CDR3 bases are TGTGCCAGCTCACCACTTAAGGGGAGCTCTGGAAACACCATATATTTT.

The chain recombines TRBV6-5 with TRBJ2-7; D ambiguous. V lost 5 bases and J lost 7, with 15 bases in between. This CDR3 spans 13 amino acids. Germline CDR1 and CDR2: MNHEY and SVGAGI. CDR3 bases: TGTGCCAGCAGTCCCCCCCGCAAGGGAGAGCAGTACTTC. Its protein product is CASSPPRKGEQYF.

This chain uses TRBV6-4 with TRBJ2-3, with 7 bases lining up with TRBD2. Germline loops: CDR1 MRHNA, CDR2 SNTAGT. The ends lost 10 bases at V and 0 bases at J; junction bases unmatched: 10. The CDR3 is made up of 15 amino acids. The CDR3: CATPRLAASTDTQYF. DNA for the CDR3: TGTGCCACCCCCCGACTAGCAGCTAGCACAGATACGCAGTATTTT.

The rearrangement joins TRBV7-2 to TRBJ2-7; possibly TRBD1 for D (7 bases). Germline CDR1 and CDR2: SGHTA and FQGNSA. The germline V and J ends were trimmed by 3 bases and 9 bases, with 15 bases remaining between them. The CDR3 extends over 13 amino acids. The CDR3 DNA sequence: TGTGCCAGCAGCTTGAACAGGGGAGGAGGGCAGTACTTC. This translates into CASSLNRGGGQYF.

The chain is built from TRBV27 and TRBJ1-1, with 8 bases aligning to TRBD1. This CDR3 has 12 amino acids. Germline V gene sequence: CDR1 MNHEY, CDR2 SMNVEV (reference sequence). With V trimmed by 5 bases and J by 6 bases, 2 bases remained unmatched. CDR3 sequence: CASSGQGSEAFF. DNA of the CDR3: TGTGCCAGCAGTGGACAGGGTTCTGAAGCTTTCTTT.

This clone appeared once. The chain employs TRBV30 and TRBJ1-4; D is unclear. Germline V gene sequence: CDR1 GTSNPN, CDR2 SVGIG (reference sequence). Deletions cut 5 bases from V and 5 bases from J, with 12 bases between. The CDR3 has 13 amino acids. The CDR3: CAWGRRSNEKLFF. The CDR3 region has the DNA TGTGCCTGGGGTAGGCGCTCAAATGAAAAACTGTTTTTT.